The next 25 T cell receptor beta chains were all read from a single sample in a study of blood T cell dynamics during melanoma immunotherapy. General study findings and limits: Cell-free DNA CDR3 sequences most resembled the immune-effector CD8+ subset, which was also most clonal.

No antigen has been identified for these receptors. The time point was: pre-treatment baseline. Immune-effector memory T cells were defined as CD3+ CD4- CD8+ CD45RA- CD45RO-high CD27- CCR7-. Profiled with immunoSEQ multiplex PCR; TCRdb holds only in-frame clones, not every one. The data contain approximately 630 clones, roughly four fifths of them singletons. This sample comprised CD8+ T cells from blood, obtained from a patient treated with checkpoint blockade. Receptors were obtained from a human donor with melanoma.

The CDR3 nucleotides are TGCAGCGGCAGGACTAGCGCGCTAGATGAGCAGTTCTTC. It is translated as CSGRTSALDEQFF. The rearrangement links TRBV29-1 to TRBJ2-1; 9 bases are shared with TRBD2. The CDR3 length is 13 residues. CDR1 is SQVTM, CDR2 ANQGSEA, per germline. J gave up 8 bases and V 7 bases, and 9 bases lay outside the gene matches.

The rearrangement links TRBV9 to TRBJ1-4; 9 positions agree with TRBD1. CDR1 and CDR2 from the germline V gene are SGDLS and YYNGEE. J lost 0 bases, V lost 4 bases, and 13 bases had no gene match. The CDR3 extends over 19 amino acids. The CDR3 reads CASSTPTGGPFATNEKLFF. As DNA, the CDR3 is TGTGCCAGCAGCACCCCGACAGGGGGGCCGTTTGCAACTAATGAAAAACTGTTTTTT. Based on the CDR3 plus reference TRBV9 and TRBJ1-4, the full variable domain is DSGVTQTPKHLITATGQRVTLRCSPRSGDLSVYWYQQSLDQGLQFLIQYYNGEERAKGNILERFSAQQFPDLHSELNLSSLELGDSALYFCASSTPTGGPFATNEKLFFGSGTQLSVL.

The gene calls are TRBV4-1 and TRBJ1-2; D gene unclear. The length of the CDR3 is 16 residues. Trimming left V 0 bases short and J 1 base short, with 12 bases between. The germline V gene has CDR1 MGHRA and CDR2 YSYEKL. CDR3 in DNA: TGCGCCAGCAGCCAAGAAGCATTCGGGATTAACTATGGCTACACCTTC. Translating gives CASSQEAFGINYGYTF.

The genes are TRBV5-1 and TRBJ1-2, with D maybe TRBD1 (6 bases). Germline CDR1 reads SGHRS; CDR2 reads YFSETQ. This CDR3 spans 16 amino acids. Between the trimmed V and J ends, which lost 1 base and 0 bases, there was a span of 13 bases. CDR3 loop: CASSLSKGEANYGYTF. The CDR3 nucleotides are TGCGCCAGCAGCTTGTCCAAGGGGGAAGCTAACTATGGCTACACCTTC.

The chain carries TRBV19 and TRBJ1-1, with D perhaps matching TRBD1 (5 bases). The CDR3 consists of 15 residues. Per the germline V gene, CDR1 is LNHDA and CDR2 is SQIVND (reference sequence). Between the trimmed V and J ends, which lost 7 bases and 1 base, there was a span of 16 bases. CDR3 in amino acids: CASTAYGASNTEAFF. CDR3 bases: TGTGCCAGTACCGCATACGGGGCTTCGAACACTGAAGCTTTCTTT.

The CDR3 region has the DNA TGTGCCAGCAGCTCCAGTGCAGGGGGTACTGAAGCTTTCTTT. It specifies CASSSSAGGTEAFF. V gene TRBV11-1 combines with J gene TRBJ1-1; TRBD1 matches 7 bases. Germline CDR1 and CDR2: SGHAT and FQDESV (reference sequence). V lost 4 bases, J lost 5 bases, and 7 bases stayed unmatched. The CDR3 contains 14 residues. Supplemented by reference TRBV11-1 and TRBJ1-1, the full variable domain reads EAEVAQSPRYKITEKSQAVAFWCDPISGHATLYWYRQILGQGPELLVQFQDESVVDDSQLPKDRFSAERLKGVDSTLKIQPAELGDSAMYLCASSSSAGGTEAFFGQGTRLTVV.

The rearrangement joins TRBV30 to TRBJ1-1, with D possibly being TRBD1 (6 bases). The V gene's germline CDR1 is GTSNPN and CDR2 SVGIG (reference sequence). The V end was cut by 0 bases, the J end by 10 bases, with 18 bases between. The CDR3 loop spans 14 amino acids. The CDR3 spells CAWSVRGGGGGAFF. CDR3 nucleotide sequence: TGTGCCTGGAGTGTACGGGGGGGCGGTGGGGGAGCTTTCTTT.

The gene calls are TRBV5-5 and TRBJ2-7; TRBD1 matches 9 bases. J lost 4 bases, V lost 4 bases, and 9 bases had no gene match. CDR1 is SGHKS, CDR2 YYEKEE, per germline (reference sequence). The CDR3 spans 15 residues. The CDR3 is CASSQETGGFYEQYF. The CDR3 nucleotides read TGTGCCAGCAGCCAGGAGACAGGGGGATTTTACGAGCAGTACTTC.

This clone was observed a single time. In DNA, the CDR3 is TGTGCCAGCAGATCGGGACTAGGTGTGCAGTTCTTC. Residues: CASRSGLGVQFF. The chain couples TRBV6-6 to TRBJ2-1, with 8 bases aligning to TRBD2. Germline-derived CDR1 and CDR2 are MNHNY and SVGAGI (reference sequence). This CDR3 contains 12 residues. J lost 12 bases, V lost 6 bases, and 7 bases had no gene match.

This chain connects TRBV7-2 to TRBJ2-1; 12 bases fit TRBD2. V trimming: 5 bases; J trimming: 5 bases; junction bases outside the gene matches: 10. CDR1 is SGHTA and CDR2 is FQGNSA in the germline V gene. This CDR3 is 17 amino acids long. The CDR3 sequence: CASSPGTSGPYNNEQFF. The CDR3 DNA sequence: TGTGCCAGCAGCCCCGGGACTAGCGGGCCTTACAACAATGAGCAGTTCTTC. Looking up the rest from reference TRBV7-2 and TRBJ2-1 gives the full variable domain: GAGVSQSPSNKVTEKGKDVELRCDPISGHTALYWYRQSLGQGLEFLIYFQGNSAPDKSGLPSDRFSAERTGGSVSTLTIQRTQQEDSAVYLCASSPGTSGPYNNEQFFGPGTRLTVL.

The chain couples TRBV6-5 to TRBJ2-7; tentatively, D is TRBD1 (7 bases). This CDR3 contains 13 residues. Trimming pared 5 bases from V and 5 bases from J, leaving 13 bases between. Looked up from germline, CDR1 is MNHEY and CDR2 is SVGAGI. The CDR3 DNA follows: TGTGCCAGCAGTCGACAGGGAGGAAACGAGCAGTACTTC. It specifies CASSRQGGNEQYF.

This clone has just a few counts. This sequence joins TRBV28 and TRBJ1-5; tentative D call: TRBD1 (5 bases). The germline V and J ends were trimmed by 4 bases and 5 bases, with 12 bases remaining between them. The CDR3 is made up of 14 amino acids. Germline-derived CDR1 and CDR2 are MDHEN and SYDVKM. CDR3 DNA sequence: TGTGCCAGCAGTTCGGGGGAGCCCCATCAGCCCCAGCATTTT. Its protein is CASSSGEPHQPQHF.

The V gene is TRBV27, the J gene TRBJ2-3; TRBD1 matches at 7 bases. Germline V gene data show CDR1 as MNHEY and CDR2 as SMNVEV (reference sequence). The CDR3 loop spans 15 amino acids. V dropped 4 bases and J dropped 3; count of bases not matched to a gene: 7. The CDR3: CASSSTGMGTDTQYF. The CDR3 DNA is TGTGCCAGCAGTTCGACAGGGATGGGGACAGATACGCAGTATTTT.

The rearrangement joins TRBV6-5 to TRBJ2-7, with D possibly being TRBD2 (6 bases). The V and J ends lost 2 bases and 7 bases respectively, with 12 bases between them. The germline CDR1 and CDR2 sequences are MNHEY and SVGAGI. The CDR3 is 13 residues long. The CDR3 DNA is TGTGCCAGCAGTTACGGGACTTTTGGGGAGCAGTACTTC. Its protein is CASSYGTFGEQYF.

There are a few counts of this clone. The J gene is TRBJ2-7, the V gene TRBV2; 7 bases agree with TRBD2. V was clipped by 3 bases and J by 0 bases; unmatched bases: 14. Germline CDR1 is SNHLY and CDR2 is FYNNEI. There are 18 residues in the CDR3. The DNA for the CDR3 is TGTGCCAGCAGTGACGCGAGCGGGACGGCCCAAAACTCCTACGAGCAGTACTTC. It specifies CASSDASGTAQNSYEQYF.

The rearrangement joins TRBV30 to TRBJ2-1, with TRBD2 matching 13 bases. Germline trimming cut 1 base from V and 8 bases from J; bases unmatched to any gene: 8. Germline CDR1 is GTSNPN and CDR2 is SVGIG (reference sequence). The CDR3 runs 16 residues. This CDR3 is CAWSATGTSGIDEQFF. CDR3 DNA: TGTGCCTGGAGTGCGACCGGGACTAGCGGGATCGATGAGCAGTTCTTC.

The J gene is TRBJ1-5, the V gene TRBV6-5; D gene ambiguous. Per germline, CDR1 MNHEY and CDR2 SVGAGI. The CDR3 extends over 13 amino acids. V was shortened by 1 base and J by 5 bases, with 6 bases between the two germline ends. The CDR3 DNA reads as TGTGCCAGCAGTTACTTTGAGGATCAGCCCCAGCATTTT. Translating it yields CASSYFEDQPQHF.

This clone has a single count. V gene TRBV6-1 combines with J gene TRBJ1-6; TRBD1 agrees at 11 bases. This CDR3 is built from 14 residues. J was trimmed by 9 bases and V by 6 bases; bases with no gene match: 4. The germline V gene has CDR1 MNHNS and CDR2 SASEGT. Here the CDR3 DNA reads TGTGCCAGCAGCTCGGACAGGGGGCTTTCACCCCTCCACTTT. It codes for CASSSDRGLSPLHF.

The rearrangement uses TRBV11-1 and TRBJ2-1, with 7 bases lining up with TRBD1. Per the germline V gene, CDR1 is SGHAT and CDR2 is FQDESV (reference sequence). V lost 8 bases to trimming and J lost 0 bases; unmatched junction nucleotides: 7. This CDR3 is built from 15 residues. CDR3 in DNA: TGTGCCAGCGGGTTACAGGGGAGCTCCTACAATGAGCAGTTCTTC. Its protein product is CASGLQGSSYNEQFF.

The chain carries TRBV7-6 and TRBJ2-1; 8 bases are shared with TRBD2. Germline CDR1 reads SGHVS; CDR2 reads FNYEAQ. This CDR3 spans 15 amino acids. V shed 1 base and J 6 bases; nucleotides not matched to a gene: 5. CDR3 DNA: TGTGCCAGCAGCTTAGTCAGCGGGAGAGGCAATGAGCAGTTCTTC. Translated, it gives CASSLVSGRGNEQFF.

The chain links TRBV6-5 to TRBJ2-7, with D possibly being TRBD1 (5 bases). V lost 6 bases and J lost 5, with 8 bases in between. The CDR3 runs to 11 residues. Germline loops: CDR1 MNHEY, CDR2 SVGAGI. CDR3 amino acids: CASSSGNEQYF. CDR3 in DNA: TGTGCCAGCAGCTCAGGGAACGAGCAGTACTTC.

The J gene is TRBJ2-1, the V gene TRBV29-1, with 7 bases identical to TRBD2. This CDR3 has 14 residues. The ends lost 5 bases at V and 9 bases at J; junction bases unmatched: 13. Germline lookup yields CDR1 SQVTM and CDR2 ANQGSEA. The CDR3, as DNA: TGCAGCGTTTGGGGAGGGAGCTCTATTGTTGAGCAGTTCTTC. Translated, it gives CSVWGGSSIVEQFF.

The genes are TRBV6-8 and TRBJ2-3; 9 bases match TRBD2. The CDR3 has 19 amino acids. From germline, CDR1 is MNHGY and CDR2 SAAAGT. The junction had 19 bases not matched to a gene; V was cut back by 3 bases and J by 6 bases. The CDR3 loop is CASSYLVSGRLESSDTQYF. In DNA form, the CDR3 reads TGTGCCAGCAGTTATCTGGTTAGCGGGAGACTGGAATCCTCGGATACGCAGTATTTT.

The chain is built from TRBV6-1 and TRBJ1-1, with D possibly being TRBD1 (5 bases). The CDR3 runs 13 residues. The V end was cut by 6 bases, the J end by 4 bases, with 12 bases between. In germline, CDR1 is MNHNS, CDR2 SASEGT. The CDR3 sequence: CASRWRGGTEAFF. Here the CDR3 DNA reads TGTGCCAGCAGATGGAGGGGTGGCACTGAAGCTTTCTTT.

The genes are TRBV4-3 and TRBJ2-1; tentatively, D is TRBD2 (5 bases). CDR3 length equals 15 residues. Germline V lookup: CDR1 LGHNA, CDR2 YSLEER. V was cut by 6 bases and J by 0 bases, with 12 bases left in between. The CDR3 DNA reads as TGCGCCAGCAGTCGGACTGGAAGCTCCTACAATGAGCAGTTCTTC. Translating it yields CASSRTGSSYNEQFF.